The source of this T cell receptor (beta chain) is a study of beta chain features in type 1 diabetes. As for the study in general: Healthy donors resembled patients in age, gender and cell yields. Study-wide results and limits: Within each of all four CD4+ subsets, Type 1 diabetes patients had TCRB CDR3s that were moderately but significantly shorter.

Every isolated RNA sample was fully reverse transcribed, so sequencing captured expressed TCRB transcripts. An average near 3.57 million reads came from naive, central memory and regulatory T cell samples. TCRdb's copy holds only in-frame clones and misses some; the assay was immunoSEQ multiplex PCR. This sample has about 280,000 clones, with 15% found just once. On average, the one heparinised blood draw given by each donor was around 110 mL. Each sorted population was over 98% pure. This clone has only a few counts. Antigen specificity is unknown. Trimming stripped 2 bases from V and 3 bases from J, with 9 bases between. Per germline, CDR1 SGHNT and CDR2 YYREEE (reference sequence). The CDR3 sequence is 14 residues long.

This sequence originates from a man aged 18 to 30 with type 1 diabetes. This chain connects TRBV5-4 to TRBJ1-3, with D possibly matching TRBD1 (5 bases). The sample taken for sequencing was naive CD4+ T cells from blood. Here the CDR3 reads CASSLSRDGNTIYF. CDR3 bases: TGTGCCAGCAGCTTAAGCAGGGATGGAAACACCATATATTTT.